This is a list of T cell receptor beta chains from one sample in a study of vaccination effects on CD4 cells after COVID-19. Sequencing used immunoSEQ multiplex PCR; TCRdb keeps in-frame clones, though not all of them. The sample holds tens of thousands of clones, around four fifths seen once. Antigen specificity for these receptors is unknown. This sample comprised CD4+ T cells from PBMCs cultured with HCoV-OC43 spike peptides, obtained after COVID-19 vaccination. These receptors originate from a human donor who received a COVID-19 vaccine. Each CDR3 is given with its conserved first and last residue. Fields, in order: clone size, V gene, D gene, CDR3 length, J gene, CDR3 DNA, CDR3 protein. D genes are given only for firm matches. Rows may omit the clone size; those that give it use once, few, many or a size class.

clone size: -
V gene: TRBV30
D gene: -
CDR3 length: 15
J gene: TRBJ1-2
CDR3 DNA: TGTGCCTGGTACACGAACAGGGTAACAAACTATGGCTACACCTTC
CDR3 protein: CAWYTNRVTNYGYTF

clone size: -
V gene: TRBV5-1
D gene: -
CDR3 length: 16
J gene: TRBJ2-4
CDR3 DNA: TGCGCCAGCAGCTTGGATTCGGCGTGGGCCAAAAACATTCAGTACTTC
CDR3 protein: CASSLDSAWAKNIQYF

clone size: -
V gene: TRBV2
D gene: TRBD1
CDR3 length: 16
J gene: TRBJ2-2
CDR3 DNA: TGTGCCAGCAGTGATGTGTTCGGGACAGACGGCGGGGAGCTGTTTTTT
CDR3 protein: CASSDVFGTDGGELFF

clone size: -
V gene: TRBV5-1
D gene: -
CDR3 length: 15
J gene: TRBJ2-6
CDR3 DNA: TGCGCCAGCAGTTTAGACGGCTCTGGGGCCAACGTCCTGACTTTC
CDR3 protein: CASSLDGSGANVLTF

clone size: few
V gene: TRBV3-1/TRBV3-2
D gene: -
CDR3 length: 14
J gene: TRBJ1-2
CDR3 DNA: TGTGCCAGCAGCCAAGAATGGGCCGCGTATGGCTACACCTTC
CDR3 protein: CASSQEWAAYGYTF

clone size: -
V gene: TRBV7-9
D gene: -
CDR3 length: 14
J gene: TRBJ1-6
CDR3 DNA: TGTGCCAGCAGCCCACAGGGAGGGAATTCACCCCTCCACTTT
CDR3 protein: CASSPQGGNSPLHF

clone size: -
V gene: TRBV28
D gene: -
CDR3 length: 14
J gene: TRBJ1-2
CDR3 DNA: TGTGCCAGCAGTCCCCAAACAGGCCCCTATGGCTACACCTTC
CDR3 protein: CASSPQTGPYGYTF

clone size: -
V gene: TRBV7-3
D gene: TRBD2
CDR3 length: 15
J gene: TRBJ2-3
CDR3 DNA: TGTGCCAGCAGCAGAGCGGGGGTTCGCACAGATACGCAGTATTTT
CDR3 protein: CASSRAGVRTDTQYF

clone size: -
V gene: TRBV5-1
D gene: TRBD2
CDR3 length: 15
J gene: TRBJ2-1
CDR3 DNA: TGCGCCAGCAGCTTTAGCGGGGACGGCTACAATGAGCAGTTCTTC
CDR3 protein: CASSFSGDGYNEQFF

clone size: -
V gene: TRBV19
D gene: -
CDR3 length: 12
J gene: TRBJ1-1
CDR3 DNA: TGTGCCAGTAGTATAGTAGGGGCGGGAGCTTTCTTT
CDR3 protein: CASSIVGAGAFF

clone size: -
V gene: TRBV5-8
D gene: -
CDR3 length: 15
J gene: TRBJ2-5
CDR3 DNA: TGTGCCAGCTCGGGACAAGGGGGATACCAAGAGACCCAGTACTTC
CDR3 protein: CASSGQGGYQETQYF

clone size: -
V gene: TRBV19
D gene: TRBD2
CDR3 length: 17
J gene: TRBJ2-5
CDR3 DNA: TGTGCCAGTAGTGGCCGACTAGCGGGGGCCCACCAAGAGACCCAGTACTTC
CDR3 protein: CASSGRLAGAHQETQYF

clone size: -
V gene: TRBV5-1
D gene: -
CDR3 length: 15
J gene: TRBJ2-2
CDR3 DNA: TGCGCCAGCAGCTTGGGGGCAGGGGCTACCGGGGAGCTGTTTTTT
CDR3 protein: CASSLGAGATGELFF

clone size: -
V gene: TRBV3-1/TRBV3-2
D gene: -
CDR3 length: 13
J gene: TRBJ1-1
CDR3 DNA: TGTGCCAGCAGCCAGGCGGCACCTACTGAAGCTTTCTTT
CDR3 protein: CASSQAAPTEAFF

clone size: -
V gene: TRBV28
D gene: TRBD1
CDR3 length: 15
J gene: TRBJ2-5
CDR3 DNA: TGTGCCAGCAGTTTGGCAGGGGGTTCGGTCGAGACCCAGTACTTC
CDR3 protein: CASSLAGGSVETQYF

clone size: -
V gene: TRBV7-2
D gene: -
CDR3 length: 13
J gene: TRBJ1-2
CDR3 DNA: TGTGCCAGCAGCTTAGCAGATTTCTATGGCTACACCTTC
CDR3 protein: CASSLADFYGYTF

clone size: -
V gene: TRBV5-1
D gene: -
CDR3 length: 14
J gene: TRBJ2-5
CDR3 DNA: TGCGCCAGCAGCTTGGGTGGGGGCCAAGAGACCCAGTACTTC
CDR3 protein: CASSLGGGQETQYF

clone size: -
V gene: TRBV15
D gene: -
CDR3 length: 13
J gene: TRBJ2-5
CDR3 DNA: TGTGCCACCAGCAGAGATCCCCAAGAGACCCAGTACTTC
CDR3 protein: CATSRDPQETQYF

clone size: -
V gene: TRBV6-1
D gene: -
CDR3 length: 14
J gene: TRBJ1-2
CDR3 DNA: TGTGCCAGCAGTGAACAAGGGGGTGGCTATGGCTACACCTTC
CDR3 protein: CASSEQGGGYGYTF

clone size: once
V gene: TRBV5-1
D gene: -
CDR3 length: 16
J gene: TRBJ1-6
CDR3 DNA: TGCGCCAGCAGCTTACAGGGAAGCTCCTATAATTCACCCCTCCACTTT
CDR3 protein: CASSLQGSSYNSPLHF

clone size: -
V gene: TRBV18
D gene: -
CDR3 length: 14
J gene: TRBJ2-4
CDR3 DNA: TGTGCCAGCTCCACGGCAGGGACCAAAAACATTCAGTACTTC
CDR3 protein: CASSTAGTKNIQYF

clone size: -
V gene: TRBV3-1/TRBV3-2
D gene: TRBD1
CDR3 length: 15
J gene: TRBJ1-2
CDR3 DNA: TGTGCCAGCAGCCGGGGACAGGGGGAACACTATGGCTACACCTTC
CDR3 protein: CASSRGQGEHYGYTF

clone size: -
V gene: TRBV5-1
D gene: -
CDR3 length: 13
J gene: TRBJ2-3
CDR3 DNA: TGCGCCAGCAGCTTGGTGCCGACAGATACGCAGTATTTT
CDR3 protein: CASSLVPTDTQYF

clone size: -
V gene: TRBV5-4
D gene: TRBD1
CDR3 length: 17
J gene: TRBJ2-2
CDR3 DNA: TGTGCCAGCAGACTGTCGGCAGGGGGTTTGAACACCGGGGAGCTGTTTTTT
CDR3 protein: CASRLSAGGLNTGELFF

clone size: few
V gene: TRBV18
D gene: -
CDR3 length: 14
J gene: TRBJ1-6
CDR3 DNA: TGTGCCAGCTCACCTACAACCGATAATTCACCCCTCCACTTT
CDR3 protein: CASSPTTDNSPLHF

clone size: -
V gene: TRBV7-2
D gene: TRBD2
CDR3 length: 18
J gene: TRBJ2-3
CDR3 DNA: TGTGCCAGCAGCCCCTGGACTAGCGGGGGGGCAGTCACAGATACGCAGTATTTT
CDR3 protein: CASSPWTSGGAVTDTQYF